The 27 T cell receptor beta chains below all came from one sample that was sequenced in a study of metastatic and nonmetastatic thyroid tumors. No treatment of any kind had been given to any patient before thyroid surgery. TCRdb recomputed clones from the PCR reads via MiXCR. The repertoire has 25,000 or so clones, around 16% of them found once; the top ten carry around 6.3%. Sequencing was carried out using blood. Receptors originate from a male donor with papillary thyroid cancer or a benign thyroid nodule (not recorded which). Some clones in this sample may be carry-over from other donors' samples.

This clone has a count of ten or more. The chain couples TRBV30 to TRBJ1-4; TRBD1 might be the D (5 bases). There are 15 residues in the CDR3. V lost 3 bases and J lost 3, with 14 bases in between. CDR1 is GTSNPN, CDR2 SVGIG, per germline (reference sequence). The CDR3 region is CAWRATGDPNEKLFF. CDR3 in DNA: TGTGCCTGGAGAGCAACGGGGGATCCTAATGAAAAACTGTTTTTT.

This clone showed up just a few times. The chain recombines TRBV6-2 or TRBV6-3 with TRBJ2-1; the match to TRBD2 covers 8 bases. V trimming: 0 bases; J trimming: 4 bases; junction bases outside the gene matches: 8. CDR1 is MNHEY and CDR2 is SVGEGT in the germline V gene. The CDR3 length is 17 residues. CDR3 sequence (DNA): TGTGCCAGCAGTTACTCGATGGCGGGAGGCCCTTACAATGAGCAGTTCTTC. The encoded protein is CASSYSMAGGPYNEQFF.

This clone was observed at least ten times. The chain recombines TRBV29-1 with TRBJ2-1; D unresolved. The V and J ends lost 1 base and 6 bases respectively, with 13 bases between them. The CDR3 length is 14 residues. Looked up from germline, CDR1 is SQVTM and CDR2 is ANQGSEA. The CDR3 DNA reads TGCAGCGTTGAAGCATCCATTTATGCCAATGAGCAGTTCTTC. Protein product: CSVEASIYANEQFF.

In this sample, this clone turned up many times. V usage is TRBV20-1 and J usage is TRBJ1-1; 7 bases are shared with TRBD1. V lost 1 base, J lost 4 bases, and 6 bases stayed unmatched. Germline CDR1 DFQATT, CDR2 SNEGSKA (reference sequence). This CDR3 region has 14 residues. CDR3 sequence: CSARAPTGFTEAFF. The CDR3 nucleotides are TGCAGTGCTAGAGCCCCGACAGGGTTCACTGAAGCTTTCTTT.

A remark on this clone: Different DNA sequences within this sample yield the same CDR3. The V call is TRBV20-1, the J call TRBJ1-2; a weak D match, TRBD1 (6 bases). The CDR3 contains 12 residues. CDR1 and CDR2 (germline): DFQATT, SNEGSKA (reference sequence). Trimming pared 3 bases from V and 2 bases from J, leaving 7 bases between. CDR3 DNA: TGCAGTGCTAGCAGGGGAAACTATGGCTACACCTTC. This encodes CSASRGNYGYTF.

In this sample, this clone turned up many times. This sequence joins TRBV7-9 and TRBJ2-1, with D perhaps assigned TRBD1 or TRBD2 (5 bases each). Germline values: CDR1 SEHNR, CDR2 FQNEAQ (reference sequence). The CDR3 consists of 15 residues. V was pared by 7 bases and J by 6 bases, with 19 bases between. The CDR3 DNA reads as TGTGCCAGCACCCTACTTTGGGGCGAGGGCAATGAGCAGTTCTTC. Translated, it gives CASTLLWGEGNEQFF.

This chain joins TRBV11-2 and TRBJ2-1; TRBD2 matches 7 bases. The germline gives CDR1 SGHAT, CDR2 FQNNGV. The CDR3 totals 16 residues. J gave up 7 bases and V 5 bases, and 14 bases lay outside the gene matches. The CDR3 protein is CASSRRLMGRGNEQFF. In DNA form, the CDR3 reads TGTGCCAGCAGCCGACGCCTGATGGGGCGGGGGAATGAGCAGTTCTTC.

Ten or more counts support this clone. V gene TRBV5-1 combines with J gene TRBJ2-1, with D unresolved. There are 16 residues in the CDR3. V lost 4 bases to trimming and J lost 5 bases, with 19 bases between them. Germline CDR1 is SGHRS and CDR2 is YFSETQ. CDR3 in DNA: TGCGCCAGCAGCCCCCACCCGGGTCTCGAGGACAATGAGCAGTTCTTC. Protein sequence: CASSPHPGLEDNEQFF. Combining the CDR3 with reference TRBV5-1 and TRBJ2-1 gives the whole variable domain KAGVTQTPRYLIKTRGQQVTLSCSPISGHRSVSWYQQTPGQGLQFLFEYFSETQRNKGNFPGRFSGRQFSNSRSEMNVSTLELGDSALYLCASSPHPGLEDNEQFFGPGTRLTVL.

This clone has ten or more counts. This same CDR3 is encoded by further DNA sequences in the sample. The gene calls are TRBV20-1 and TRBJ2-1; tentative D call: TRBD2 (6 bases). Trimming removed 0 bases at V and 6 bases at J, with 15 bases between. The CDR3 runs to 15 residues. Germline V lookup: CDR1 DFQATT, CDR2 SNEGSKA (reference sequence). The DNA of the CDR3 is TGCAGTGCTAGAGATACCGGGAGAATGGGCAATGAGCAGTTCTTC. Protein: CSARDTGRMGNEQFF.

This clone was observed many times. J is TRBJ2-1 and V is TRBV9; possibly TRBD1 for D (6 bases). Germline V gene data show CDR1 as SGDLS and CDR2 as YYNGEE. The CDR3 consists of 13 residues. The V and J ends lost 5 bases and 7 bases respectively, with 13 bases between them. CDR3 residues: CASREQGSNEQFF. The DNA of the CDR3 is TGTGCCAGCAGAGAACAGGGCTCAAATGAGCAGTTCTTC.

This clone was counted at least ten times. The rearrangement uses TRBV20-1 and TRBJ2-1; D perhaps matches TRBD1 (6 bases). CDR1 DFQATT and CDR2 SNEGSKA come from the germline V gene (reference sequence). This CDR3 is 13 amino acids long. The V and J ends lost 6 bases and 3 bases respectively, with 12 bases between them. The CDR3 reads CSATRDNYNEQFF. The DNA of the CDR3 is TGCAGTGCAACCCGGGACAACTACAATGAGCAGTTCTTC.

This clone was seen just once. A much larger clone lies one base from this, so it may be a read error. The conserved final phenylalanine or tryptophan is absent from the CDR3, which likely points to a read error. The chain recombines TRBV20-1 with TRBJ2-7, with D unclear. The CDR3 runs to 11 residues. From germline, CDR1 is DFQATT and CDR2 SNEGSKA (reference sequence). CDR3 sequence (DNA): TGCAGCGCTAGGACCACGTACGAGCAGTACCTC. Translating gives CSARTTYEQYL.

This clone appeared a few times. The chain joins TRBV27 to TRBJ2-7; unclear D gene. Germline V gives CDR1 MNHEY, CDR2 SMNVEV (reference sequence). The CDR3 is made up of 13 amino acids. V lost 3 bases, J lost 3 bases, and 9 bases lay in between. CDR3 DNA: TGTGCCAGCAGTTTGGGGATTGTCTACGAGCAGTACTTC. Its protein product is CASSLGIVYEQYF.

CDR3 DNA: TGTGCCAGCTCACCCCTAACCATAGGCGACGAGCAGTACTTC. Translating gives CASSPLTIGDEQYF. This chain joins TRBV18 and TRBJ2-7, with D unclear. The CDR3 sequence is 14 residues long. CDR1 and CDR2 (germline): KGHSH, LQKENI. V was cut by 3 bases and J by 5 bases, with 14 bases left in between.

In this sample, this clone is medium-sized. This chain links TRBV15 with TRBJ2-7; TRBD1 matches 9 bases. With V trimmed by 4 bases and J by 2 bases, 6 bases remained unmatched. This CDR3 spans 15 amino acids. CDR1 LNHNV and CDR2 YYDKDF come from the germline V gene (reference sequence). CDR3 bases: TGTGCCACCAGCACTCGGACAGGGGATCCCTACGAGCAGTACTTC. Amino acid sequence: CATSTRTGDPYEQYF.

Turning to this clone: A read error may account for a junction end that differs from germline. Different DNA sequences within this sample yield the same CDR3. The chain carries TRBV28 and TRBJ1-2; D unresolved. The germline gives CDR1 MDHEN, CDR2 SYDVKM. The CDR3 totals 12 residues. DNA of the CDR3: TGTGCCAGCAGTTCGGCTGTGGATGGCTGCACCTTC. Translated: CASSSAVDGCTF.

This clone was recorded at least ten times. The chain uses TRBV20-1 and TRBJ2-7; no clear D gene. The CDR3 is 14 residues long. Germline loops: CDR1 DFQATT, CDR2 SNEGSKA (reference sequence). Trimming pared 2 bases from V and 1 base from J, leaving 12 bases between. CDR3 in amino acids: CSARLPTSSYEQYF. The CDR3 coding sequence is TGCAGTGCTAGACTGCCCACCTCGTCCTACGAGCAGTACTTC.

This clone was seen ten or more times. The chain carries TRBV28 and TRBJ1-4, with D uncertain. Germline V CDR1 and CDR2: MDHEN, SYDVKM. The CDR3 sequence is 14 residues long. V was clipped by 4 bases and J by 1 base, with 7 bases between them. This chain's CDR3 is CASSSLGTNEKLFF. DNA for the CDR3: TGTGCCAGCAGTTCCCTCGGAACTAATGAAAAACTGTTTTTT.

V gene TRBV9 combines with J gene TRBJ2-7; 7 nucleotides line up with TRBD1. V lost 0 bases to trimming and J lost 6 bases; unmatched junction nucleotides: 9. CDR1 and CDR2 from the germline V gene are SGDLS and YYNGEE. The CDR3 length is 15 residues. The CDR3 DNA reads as TGTGCCAGCAGCGTAGAAGATGTTGGACAGGTCGAGCAGTACTTC. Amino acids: CASSVEDVGQVEQYF.

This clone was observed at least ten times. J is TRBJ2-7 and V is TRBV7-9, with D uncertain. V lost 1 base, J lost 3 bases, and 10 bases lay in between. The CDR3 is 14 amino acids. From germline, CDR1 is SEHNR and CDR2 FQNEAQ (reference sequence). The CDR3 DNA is TGTGCCAGCAGCTTAGACCCGCAGGTCTACGAGCAGTACTTC. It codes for CASSLDPQVYEQYF.

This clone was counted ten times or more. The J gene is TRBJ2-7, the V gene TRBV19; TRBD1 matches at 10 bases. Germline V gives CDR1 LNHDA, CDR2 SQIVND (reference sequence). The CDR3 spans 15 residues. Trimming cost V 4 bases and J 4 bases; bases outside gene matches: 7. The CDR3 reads CASSTPGQGEYEQYF. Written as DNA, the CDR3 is TGTGCCAGTAGTACCCCAGGACAGGGGGAGTACGAGCAGTACTTC.

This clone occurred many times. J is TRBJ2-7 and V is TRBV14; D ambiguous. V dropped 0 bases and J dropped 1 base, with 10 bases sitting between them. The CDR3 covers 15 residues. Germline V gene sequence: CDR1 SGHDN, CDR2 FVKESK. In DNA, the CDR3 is TGTGCCAGCAGCCAAGACCCAGCGTTGTCCTACGAGCAGTACTTC. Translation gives CASSQDPALSYEQYF.

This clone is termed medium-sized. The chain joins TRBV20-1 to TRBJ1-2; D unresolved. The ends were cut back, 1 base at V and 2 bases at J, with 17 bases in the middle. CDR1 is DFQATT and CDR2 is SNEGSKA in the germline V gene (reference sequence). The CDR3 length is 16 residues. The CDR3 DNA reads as TGCAGTGCTAGAGCTCTCATACAGAACGAGAACTATGGCTACACCTTC. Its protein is CSARALIQNENYGYTF.

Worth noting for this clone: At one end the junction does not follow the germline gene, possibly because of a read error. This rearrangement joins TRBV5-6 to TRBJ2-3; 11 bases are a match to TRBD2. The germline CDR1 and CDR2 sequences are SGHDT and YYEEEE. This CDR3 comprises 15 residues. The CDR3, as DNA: TGTGCCAGCAGCTTAACTAGCGGGAGTGGAGATGCGCAGTATTTT. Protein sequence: CASSLTSGSGDAQYF.

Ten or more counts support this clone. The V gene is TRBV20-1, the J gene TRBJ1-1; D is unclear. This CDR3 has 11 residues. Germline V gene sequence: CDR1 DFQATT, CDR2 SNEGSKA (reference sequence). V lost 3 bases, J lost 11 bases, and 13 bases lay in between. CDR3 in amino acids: CSARSLELAFF. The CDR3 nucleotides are TGCAGTGCTAGGAGTTTGGAGTTGGCTTTCTTT.

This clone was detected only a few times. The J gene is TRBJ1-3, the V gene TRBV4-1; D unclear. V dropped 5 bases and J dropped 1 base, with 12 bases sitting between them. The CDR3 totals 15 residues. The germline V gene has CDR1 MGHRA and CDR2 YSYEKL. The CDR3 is CASSAWKVSGNTIYF. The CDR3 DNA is TGCGCCAGCAGCGCTTGGAAGGTGTCTGGAAACACCATATATTTT.

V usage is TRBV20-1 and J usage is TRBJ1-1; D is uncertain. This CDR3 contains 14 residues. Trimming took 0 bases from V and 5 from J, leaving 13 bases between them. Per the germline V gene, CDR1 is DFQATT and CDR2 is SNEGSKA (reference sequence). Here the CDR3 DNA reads TGCAGTGCTAGAGATTCAGCTTACGAGACTGAAGCTTTCTTT. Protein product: CSARDSAYETEAFF.